These 21 T cell receptor beta chains were all obtained from the same sample, sequenced in a study of blood T cell repertoires in COVID-19. Sequenced by immunoSEQ multiplex PCR; TCRdb stores in-frame clones only, minus some. The sample shows 20,000 to 30,000 clones, about 94% of them seen only once. Sequencing was carried out using peripheral blood. The receptors stem from a human donor with active COVID-19. The donor label of this sample is uncertain.

J is TRBJ2-5 and V is TRBV7-7; the match to TRBD1 covers 7 bases. The CDR3 length is 16 residues. With V trimmed by 5 bases and J by 7 bases, 16 bases remained unmatched. In germline, CDR1 is SSHAT, CDR2 FNYEAQ (reference sequence). CDR3 sequence: CASSPQIGGTVVTQYF. CDR3 DNA sequence: TGTGCCAGCAGCCCACAAATAGGTGGGACAGTAGTGACCCAGTACTTC. The full variable domain, with the rest looked up from reference TRBV7-7 and TRBJ2-5, is GAGVSQSPRYKVTKRGQDVTLRCDPISSHATLYWYQQALGQGPEFLTYFNYEAQPDKSGLPSDRFSAERPEGSISTLTIQRTEQRDSAMYRCASSPQIGGTVVTQYFGPGTRLLVL.

Of note for this clone: The sample contains more than one DNA sequence encoding this CDR3. V is TRBV6-6 and J is TRBJ2-7; 7 bases agree with TRBD2. V gave up 6 bases and J gave up 4 bases; unmatched junction bases: 12. CDR1 and CDR2 (germline): MNHNY, SVGAGI (reference sequence). The CDR3 is 15 residues long. The CDR3 spells CASRGLAGAPYEQYF. CDR3 in DNA: TGTGCCAGCAGAGGGCTTGCGGGAGCACCTTACGAGCAGTACTTC.

The chain joins TRBV4-2 to TRBJ2-3; no definite D call. The V gene's germline CDR1 is LGHNA and CDR2 YNFKEQ. The V end was cut by 0 bases, the J end by 4 bases, with 8 bases between. The CDR3 spans 14 residues. The CDR3 nucleotides are TGTGCCAGCAGCCAAGACCCCAATGCAGATACGCAGTATTTT. It encodes CASSQDPNADTQYF.

The chain uses TRBV14 and TRBJ1-1; D uncertain. The germline V and J ends were trimmed by 1 base and 11 bases, with 20 bases remaining between them. The CDR3 runs 15 residues. Germline values: CDR1 SGHDN, CDR2 FVKESK. CDR3 sequence (DNA): TGTGCCAGCAGCCAAGCAAGTCCAGGAGGCCTGGCGGCTTTCTTT. Translated, it gives CASSQASPGGLAAFF.

The gene calls are TRBV15 and TRBJ2-1, with D uncertain. Deletions cut 1 base from V and 3 bases from J, with 10 bases between. The CDR3 sequence is 15 residues long. CDR1 and CDR2 (germline): LNHNV, YYDKDF (reference sequence). This chain's CDR3 is CATSRVRRNYNEQFF. The CDR3 coding sequence is TGTGCCACCAGCAGAGTAAGGCGGAACTACAATGAGCAGTTCTTC.

This clone was detected only once. The chain is built from TRBV4-3 and TRBJ1-4, with TRBD1 matching 9 bases. The J segment lost 8 bases and the V segment lost 0 bases, leaving 7 bases of the junction unmatched. The CDR3 consists of 16 residues. Looked up from germline, CDR1 is LGHNA and CDR2 is YSLEER. CDR3 loop: CASSQEEQGAWEKLFF. CDR3 bases: TGCGCCAGCAGCCAAGAGGAACAGGGGGCCTGGGAAAAACTGTTTTTT.

This rearrangement joins TRBV18 to TRBJ2-4; the match to TRBD2 covers 9 bases. CDR3 length: 20 amino acids. From germline, CDR1 is KGHSH and CDR2 LQKENI. V lost 1 base and J lost 0; bases outside the gene matches: 13. The CDR3 sequence: CASSPRPGGGAGLAKNIQYF. The CDR3 DNA reads as TGTGCCAGCTCACCACGGCCGGGCGGGGGGGCCGGATTAGCCAAAAACATTCAGTACTTC. Filled out from reference TRBV18 and TRBJ2-4, the complete variable domain reads NAGVMQNPRHLVRRRGQEARLRCSPMKGHSHVYWYRQLPEEGLKFMVYLQKENIIDESGMPKERFSAEFPKEGPSILRIQQVVRGDSAAYFCASSPRPGGGAGLAKNIQYFGAGTRLSVL.

The chain joins TRBV6-4 to TRBJ2-3, with TRBD2 matching 11 bases. There are 14 residues in the CDR3. CDR1 and CDR2 (germline): MRHNA, SNTAGT. The V and J ends lost 5 bases and 6 bases, in that order; junction bases with no gene match: 4. In nucleotides, the CDR3 is TGTGCCAGCAGTTTAGCGGGGGGGCTGGATACGCAGTATTTT. Its protein product is CASSLAGGLDTQYF.

This sequence joins TRBV30 and TRBJ1-6, with D possibly matching TRBD1 (5 bases). Germline V gene data show CDR1 as GTSNPN and CDR2 as SVGIG (reference sequence). This CDR3 is 13 amino acids long. The V and J ends lost 4 bases and 7 bases respectively, with 11 bases between them. CDR3 amino acids: CAWNGGRNSPLHF. CDR3 in DNA: TGTGCCTGGAACGGGGGTCGCAATTCACCCCTCCACTTT.

J is TRBJ1-1 and V is TRBV19; 10 bases align to TRBD1. The CDR3 runs to 15 residues. V was clipped by 3 bases and J by 5 bases; unmatched bases: 6. The germline CDR1 and CDR2 sequences are LNHDA and SQIVND (reference sequence). The CDR3 coding sequence is TGTGCCAGTAGTATGATTGGGGGACAGGGGACTGAAGCTTTCTTT. Its protein is CASSMIGGQGTEAFF. Supplemented by reference TRBV19 and TRBJ1-1, the full variable domain reads DGGITQSPKYLFRKEGQNVTLSCEQNLNHDAMYWYRQDPGQGLRLIYYSQIVNDFQKGDIAEGYSVSREKKESFPLTVTSAQKNPTAFYLCASSMIGGQGTEAFFGQGTRLTVV.

In this sample, this clone turned up once. The rearrangement joins TRBV18 to TRBJ2-5, with D perhaps TRBD2 (6 bases). The CDR3 loop spans 14 amino acids. The germline CDR1 and CDR2 sequences are KGHSH and LQKENI. V was pared by 3 bases and J by 5 bases, with 13 bases between. The CDR3 spells CASSPTQEGETQYF. CDR3 nucleotides: TGTGCCAGCTCACCCACGCAGGAGGGGGAGACCCAGTACTTC.

The V call is TRBV18, the J call TRBJ1-2, with a weak D call TRBD1 (5 bases). The CDR3 sequence is 14 residues long. Trimming removed 4 bases from V and 4 bases from J, with 13 bases in between. Germline V lookup: CDR1 KGHSH, CDR2 LQKENI. The CDR3, as DNA: TGTGCCAGCTCACAAGAGACAGCTCTCTATGGCTACACCTTC. Its translation: CASSQETALYGYTF.

The CDR3 DNA sequence: TGTGCCAGCAGCTCGGGACAGTACAATGAGCAGTTCTTC. Its translation: CASSSGQYNEQFF. V is TRBV7-6 and J is TRBJ2-1, with 7 bases matching TRBD1. The V gene end was trimmed by 4 bases and the J gene end by 4 bases; junction bases not matched to a gene: 1. Germline CDR1 is SGHVS and CDR2 is FNYEAQ. This CDR3 has 13 residues.

The chain couples TRBV11-3 to TRBJ2-1, with D possibly being TRBD1 (6 bases). Germline V lookup: CDR1 SGHNT, CDR2 YENEEA. Trimming removed 5 bases at V and 6 bases at J, with 14 bases between. This CDR3 contains 14 residues. CDR3 sequence (DNA): TGTGCCAGCAGCCCCGGGACACTGACCAATGAGCAGTTCTTC. It yields the protein CASSPGTLTNEQFF.

V and J are TRBV6-5 and TRBJ1-5; D not certain. V lost 8 bases and J lost 4, with 12 bases in between. The germline CDR1 and CDR2 sequences are MNHEY and SVGAGI. CDR3 length equals 13 residues. CDR3 nucleotide sequence: TGTGCCAGCGTGGGCGGCGGGAATCAGCCCCAGCATTTT. Protein: CASVGGGNQPQHF.

This clone was detected once. CDR3 region: CASIGTGRFGTEAFF. In DNA form, the CDR3 reads TGTGCCAGCATCGGGACAGGGAGGTTTGGCACTGAAGCTTTCTTT. The chain combines TRBV7-2 with TRBJ1-1, with 9 bases that match TRBD1. V dropped 7 bases and J dropped 4; count of bases not matched to a gene: 10. This CDR3 comprises 15 residues. CDR1 and CDR2 from the germline V gene are SGHTA and FQGNSA.

V and J are TRBV6-5 and TRBJ1-6; D is possibly TRBD1 (5 bases). Germline CDR1 MNHEY, CDR2 SVGAGI. The CDR3 runs 15 residues. Trimming stripped 0 bases from V and 8 bases from J, with 11 bases between. The CDR3, as DNA: TGTGCCAGCAGTTACTCTGCCAGGGCAGATTCACCCCTCCACTTT. Encoded protein: CASSYSARADSPLHF.

DNA for the CDR3: TGTGCCAGCTCACCGGGACAGAACTATGGCTACACCTTC. Translated: CASSPGQNYGYTF. This sequence joins TRBV18 and TRBJ1-2, with TRBD1 identical over 7 bases. J lost 2 bases, V lost 3 bases, and 0 bases had no gene match. CDR3 size: 13 residues. Germline-derived CDR1 and CDR2 are KGHSH and LQKENI.

The V gene is TRBV6-5, the J gene TRBJ2-3; TRBD1 might be the D (5 bases). The length of the CDR3 is 15 residues. V was cut by 2 bases and J by 3 bases, with 12 bases left in between. Germline V gene sequence: CDR1 MNHEY, CDR2 SVGAGI. As DNA, the CDR3 is TGTGCCAGCAGTTACGGCAGGGTAGGGACAGATACGCAGTATTTT. Translating gives CASSYGRVGTDTQYF.

The chain carries TRBV12-5 and TRBJ1-5, with TRBD1 matching over 8 bases. After removal of 1 base from V and 5 bases from J, the junction contained 10 bases not matched to a gene. Germline CDR1 is LGHNT and CDR2 is FRNRAP. This CDR3 has 17 amino acids. This CDR3 reads CASGLDRTGRFDQPQHF. DNA for the CDR3: TGTGCTAGTGGTTTGGACCGGACAGGGAGGTTTGATCAGCCCCAGCATTTT.

The chain uses TRBV6-5 and TRBJ2-2; 9 nucleotides agree with TRBD1. This CDR3 spans 15 amino acids. V lost 2 bases, J lost 8 bases, and 6 bases stayed unmatched. Germline values: CDR1 MNHEY, CDR2 SVGAGI. This chain's CDR3 is CASSYEGQGPGELFF. The CDR3 nucleotides are TGTGCCAGCAGTTACGAAGGACAGGGGCCTGGGGAGCTGTTTTTT.